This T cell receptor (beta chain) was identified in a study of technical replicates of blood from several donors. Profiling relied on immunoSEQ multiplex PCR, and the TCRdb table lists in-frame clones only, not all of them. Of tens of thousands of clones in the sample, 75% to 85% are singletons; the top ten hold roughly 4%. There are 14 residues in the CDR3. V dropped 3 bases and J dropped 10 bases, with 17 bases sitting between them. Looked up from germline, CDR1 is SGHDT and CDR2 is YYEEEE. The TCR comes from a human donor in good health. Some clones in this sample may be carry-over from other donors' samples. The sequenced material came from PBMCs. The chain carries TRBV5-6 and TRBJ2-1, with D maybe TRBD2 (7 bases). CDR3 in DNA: TGTGCCAGCAGCTGGAGAGGGGGGGTAGGAGAGCAGTTCTTC. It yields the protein CASSWRGGVGEQFF.